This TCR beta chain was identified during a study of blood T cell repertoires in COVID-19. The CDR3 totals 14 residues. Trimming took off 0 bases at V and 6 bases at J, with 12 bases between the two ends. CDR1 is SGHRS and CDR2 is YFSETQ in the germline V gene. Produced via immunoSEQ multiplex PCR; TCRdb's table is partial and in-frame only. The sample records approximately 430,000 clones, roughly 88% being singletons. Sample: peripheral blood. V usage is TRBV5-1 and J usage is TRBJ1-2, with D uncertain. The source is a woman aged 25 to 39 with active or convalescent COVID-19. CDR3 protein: CASSLAGWFDGYTF. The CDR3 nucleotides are TGCGCCAGCAGCTTGGCGGGGTGGTTCGATGGCTACACCTTC.